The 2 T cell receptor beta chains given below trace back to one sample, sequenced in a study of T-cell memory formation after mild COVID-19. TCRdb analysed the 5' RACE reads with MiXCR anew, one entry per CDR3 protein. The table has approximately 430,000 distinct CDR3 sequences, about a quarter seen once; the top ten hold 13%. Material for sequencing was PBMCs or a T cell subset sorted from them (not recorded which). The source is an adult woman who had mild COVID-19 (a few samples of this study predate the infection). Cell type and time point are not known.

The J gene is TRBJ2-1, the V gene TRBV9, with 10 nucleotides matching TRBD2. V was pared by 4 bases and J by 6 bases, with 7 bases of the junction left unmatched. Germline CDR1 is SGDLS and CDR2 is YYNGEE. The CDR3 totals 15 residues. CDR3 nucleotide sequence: TGTGCCAGCAGCTACTCGGGACTAGCGCTCAATGAGCAGTTCTTC. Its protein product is CASSYSGLALNEQFF.

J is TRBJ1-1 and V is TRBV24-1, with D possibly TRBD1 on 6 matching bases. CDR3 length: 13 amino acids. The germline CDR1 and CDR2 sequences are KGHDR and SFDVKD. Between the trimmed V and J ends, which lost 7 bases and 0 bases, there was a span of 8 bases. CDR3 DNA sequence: TGTGCCACCAGAGGGGGGGTGAACACTGAAGCTTTCTTT. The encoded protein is CATRGGVNTEAFF.